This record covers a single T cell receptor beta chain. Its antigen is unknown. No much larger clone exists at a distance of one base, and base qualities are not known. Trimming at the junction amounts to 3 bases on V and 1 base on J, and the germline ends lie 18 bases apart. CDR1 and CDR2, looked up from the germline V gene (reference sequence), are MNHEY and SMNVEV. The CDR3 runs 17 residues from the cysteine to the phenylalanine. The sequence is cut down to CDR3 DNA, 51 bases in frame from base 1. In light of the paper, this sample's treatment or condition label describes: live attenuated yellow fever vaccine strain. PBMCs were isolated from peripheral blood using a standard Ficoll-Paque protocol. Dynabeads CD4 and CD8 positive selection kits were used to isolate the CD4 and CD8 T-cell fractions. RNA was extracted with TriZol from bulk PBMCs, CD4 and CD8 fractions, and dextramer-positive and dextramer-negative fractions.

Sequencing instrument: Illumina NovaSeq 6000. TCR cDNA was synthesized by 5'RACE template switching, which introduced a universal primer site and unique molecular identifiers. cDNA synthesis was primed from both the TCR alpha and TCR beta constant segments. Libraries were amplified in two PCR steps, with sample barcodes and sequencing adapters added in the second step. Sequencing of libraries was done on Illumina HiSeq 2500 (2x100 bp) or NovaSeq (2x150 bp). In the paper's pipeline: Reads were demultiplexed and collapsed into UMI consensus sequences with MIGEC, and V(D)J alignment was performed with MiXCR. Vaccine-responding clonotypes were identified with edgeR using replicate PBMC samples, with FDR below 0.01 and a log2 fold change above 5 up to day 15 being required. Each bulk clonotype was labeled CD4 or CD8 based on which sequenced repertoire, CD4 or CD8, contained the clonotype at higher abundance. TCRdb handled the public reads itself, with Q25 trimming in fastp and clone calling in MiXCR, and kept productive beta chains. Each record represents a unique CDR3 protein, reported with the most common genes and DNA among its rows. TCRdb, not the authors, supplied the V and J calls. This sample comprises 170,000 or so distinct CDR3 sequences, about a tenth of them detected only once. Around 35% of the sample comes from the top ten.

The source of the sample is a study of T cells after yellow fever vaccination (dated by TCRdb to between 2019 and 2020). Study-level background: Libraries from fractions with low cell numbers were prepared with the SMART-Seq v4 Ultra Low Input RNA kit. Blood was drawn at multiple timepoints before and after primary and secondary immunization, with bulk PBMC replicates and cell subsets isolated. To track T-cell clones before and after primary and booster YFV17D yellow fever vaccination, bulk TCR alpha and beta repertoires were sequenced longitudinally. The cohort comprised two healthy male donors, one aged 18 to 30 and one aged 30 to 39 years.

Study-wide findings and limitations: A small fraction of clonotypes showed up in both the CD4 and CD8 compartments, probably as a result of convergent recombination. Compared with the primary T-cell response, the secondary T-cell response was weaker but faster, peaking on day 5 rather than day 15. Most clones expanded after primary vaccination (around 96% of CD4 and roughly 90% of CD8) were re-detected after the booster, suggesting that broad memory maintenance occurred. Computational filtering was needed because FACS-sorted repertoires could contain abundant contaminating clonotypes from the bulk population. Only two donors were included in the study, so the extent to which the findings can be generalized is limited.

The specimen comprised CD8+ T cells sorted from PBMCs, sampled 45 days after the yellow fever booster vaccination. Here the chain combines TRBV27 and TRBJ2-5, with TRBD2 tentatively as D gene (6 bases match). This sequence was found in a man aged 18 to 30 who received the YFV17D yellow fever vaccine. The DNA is TGTGCCAGCAGTTTTGGTAGCGGAGGGGTGGGCCAAGAGACCCAGTACTTC. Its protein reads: CASSFGSGGVGQETQYF.